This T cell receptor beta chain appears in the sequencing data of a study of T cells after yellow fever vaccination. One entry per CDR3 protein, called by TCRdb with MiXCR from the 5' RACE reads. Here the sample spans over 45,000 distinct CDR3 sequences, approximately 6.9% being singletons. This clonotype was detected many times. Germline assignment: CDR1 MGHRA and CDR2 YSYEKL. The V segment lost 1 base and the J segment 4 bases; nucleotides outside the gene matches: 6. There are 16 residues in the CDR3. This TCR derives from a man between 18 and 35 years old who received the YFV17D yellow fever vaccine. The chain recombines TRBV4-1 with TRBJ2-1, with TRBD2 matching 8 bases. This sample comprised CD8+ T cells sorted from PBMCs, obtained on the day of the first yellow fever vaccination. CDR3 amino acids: CASSQGGGGTYNEQFF. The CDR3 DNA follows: TGCGCCAGCAGCCAAGGGGGCGGGGGGACATACAATGAGCAGTTCTTC.